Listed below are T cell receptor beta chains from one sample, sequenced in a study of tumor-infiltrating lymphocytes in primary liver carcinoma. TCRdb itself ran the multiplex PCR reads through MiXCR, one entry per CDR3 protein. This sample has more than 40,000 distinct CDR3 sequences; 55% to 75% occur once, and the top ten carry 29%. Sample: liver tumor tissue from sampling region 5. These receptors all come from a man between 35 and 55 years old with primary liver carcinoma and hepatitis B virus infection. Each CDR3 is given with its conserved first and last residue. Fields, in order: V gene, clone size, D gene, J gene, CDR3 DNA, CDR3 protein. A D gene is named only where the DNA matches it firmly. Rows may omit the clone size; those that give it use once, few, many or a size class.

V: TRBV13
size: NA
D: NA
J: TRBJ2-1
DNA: TGTACCAGCAGCTTAGGCCAGGGTCCATTCTTC
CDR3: CTSSLGQGPFF

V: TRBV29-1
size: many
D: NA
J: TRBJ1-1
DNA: TGCAGCGTTGAGGGGGGGTCCTACTCAGACGGGCGAAGAAGAACTGAAGCTTTCTTT
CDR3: CSVEGGSYSDGRRRTEAFF

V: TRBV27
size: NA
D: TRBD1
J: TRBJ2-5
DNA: TGTGCCGGCAGTCTCGGACAGGGGCATTCTCAAGAGACCCAGTACTTC
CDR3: CAGSLGQGHSQETQYF

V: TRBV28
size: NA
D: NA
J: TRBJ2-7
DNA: TGTGCCAGCAAGCTAGCAGGAGCCTACGAGCAGTACTTC
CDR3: CASKLAGAYEQYF

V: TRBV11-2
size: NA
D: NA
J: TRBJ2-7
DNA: TGTGCCAGCGGCTCTGGCGAGGGGTGGTACGAGCAGTACTTC
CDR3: CASGSGEGWYEQYF

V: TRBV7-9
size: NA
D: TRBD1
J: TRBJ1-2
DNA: TGTGCCAGCAGCTTACTACAGGGGACGACATTGAGGTCTGGCTACATCTTC
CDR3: CASSLLQGTTLRSGYIF

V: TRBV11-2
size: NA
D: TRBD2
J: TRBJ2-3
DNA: TGTGCCAGTAGCTTAACTACTAGCGAGAGGGCGGGGCGAGATGCGCAGTATTTT
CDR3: CASSLTTSERAGRDAQYF

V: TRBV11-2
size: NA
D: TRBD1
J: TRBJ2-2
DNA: TGTGCCAGCAGCTCTGATCGGGACAGGGTTGGCATCGGGGAGCTGTTTTTT
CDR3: CASSSDRDRVGIGELFF

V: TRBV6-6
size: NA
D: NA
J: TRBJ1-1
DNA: TGTGCCAGCAGTTACGGGCCCACAGTAGCTTTCTTT
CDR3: CASSYGPTVAFF

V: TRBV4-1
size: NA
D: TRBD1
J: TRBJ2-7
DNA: TGCGTCAGCAGTCCCACAGGGGGCGGTTGGGAAGATCAGTACTTC
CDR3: CVSSPTGGGWEDQYF

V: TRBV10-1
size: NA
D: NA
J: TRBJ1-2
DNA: TGCGCCAGAAGTGAAAGCTGGAGGAAAACTGGCTACATCTTC
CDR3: CARSESWRKTGYIF

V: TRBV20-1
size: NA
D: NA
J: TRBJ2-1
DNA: TGCAGTGCTAGAGATCCTCTAGCAGCCACTCTTCATGAGCAGTTCTTC
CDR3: CSARDPLAATLHEQFF

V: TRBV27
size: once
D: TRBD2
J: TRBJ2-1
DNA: TGTACCAGCAGTTTACAAGCGGGAGGGCGTGATGAGCAGTTCTTC
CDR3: CTSSLQAGGRDEQFF

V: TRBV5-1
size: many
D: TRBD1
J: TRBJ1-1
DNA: TGCGCCAGCAGCTTGGATCCAGGGGGTAGTGAAGCTTTCTTT
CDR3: CASSLDPGGSEAFF

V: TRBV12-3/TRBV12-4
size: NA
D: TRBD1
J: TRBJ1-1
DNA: TGTGCCAGCAGTGTGACAGGGTTGATTGGAGCTTTCTTT
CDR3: CASSVTGLIGAFF

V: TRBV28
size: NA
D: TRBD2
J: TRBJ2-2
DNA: TGTGCCAGCAGTTTGAGCGGGAGCGGGGAGCTGTTTTTT
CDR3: CASSLSGSGELFF

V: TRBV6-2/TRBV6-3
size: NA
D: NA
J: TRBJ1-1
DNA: TGTGCCAGCAAGCCGGAACTGAACACTGAAGCTTCCTTT
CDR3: CASKPELNTEASF

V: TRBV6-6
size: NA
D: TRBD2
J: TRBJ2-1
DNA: TGTGCCAGGAGTCCTAGCGGGGATAAGCAGTTCTTC
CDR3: CARSPSGDKQFF

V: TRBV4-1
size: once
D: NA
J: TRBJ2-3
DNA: TGCGCCAGCAGTCAAGCAGGGGCAGATACGCAGTATTTT
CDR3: CASSQAGADTQYF

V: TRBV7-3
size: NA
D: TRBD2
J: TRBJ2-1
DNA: TGTGCCAGCAGCTCCGGACTAGCGGGGAGCAATGAGCAGTTCTTC
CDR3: CASSSGLAGSNEQFF

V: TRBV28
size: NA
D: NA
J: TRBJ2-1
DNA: TGTGCCATCAGCCTTGAAGGTAGCGGACGATACAATGAGCAGTTCTTC
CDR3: CAISLEGSGRYNEQFF

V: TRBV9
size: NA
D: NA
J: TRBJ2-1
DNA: TGTGCCAGCAGCGTAGTAGCATCGCCCCAAGGTAGTGAGCAGTTCTTC
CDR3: CASSVVASPQGSEQFF

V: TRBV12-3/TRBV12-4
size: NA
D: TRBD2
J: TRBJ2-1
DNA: TGTGCCAGCATTGGACTAGCGGGGCTTGGTGAGCAATACTTC
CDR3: CASIGLAGLGEQYF

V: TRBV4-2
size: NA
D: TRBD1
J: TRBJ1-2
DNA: TGTGCCAGCAGCCACTATACACAGGGGGCAGACTATGGCTACACCTTC
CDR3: CASSHYTQGADYGYTF

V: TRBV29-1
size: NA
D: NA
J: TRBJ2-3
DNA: TGCAGCGTTGGATTAGCGGAGAGCACAGATACGCAGTGTTTT
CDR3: CSVGLAESTDTQCF